The 7 T cell receptor beta chains in this list originate from one sample, sequenced in a study of blood T cell repertoires in COVID-19. This table comes from immunoSEQ multiplex PCR, and its TCRdb copy is limited to in-frame clones, with some not included. In the table there are 350,000 or so clones, 70% to 90% of which are singletons. Sequencing used peripheral blood. These receptors were obtained from a woman in her thirties with COVID-19, enrolled during active disease.

The chain has TRBV6-5 and TRBJ2-1, with 11 bases that match TRBD1. CDR1 and CDR2 (germline): MNHEY, SVGAGI. This CDR3 has 14 amino acids. The CDR3 nucleotides read TGTGTCTCGAGGGGACAGGGGGGCTACAATGAGCAGTTCTTC. Protein product: CVSRGQGGYNEQFF.

CDR3 loop: CASSPKLAYEQYF. The CDR3 DNA sequence: TGTGCCAGCTCACCAAAGCTAGCTTACGAGCAGTACTTC. This chain joins TRBV18 and TRBJ2-7; a possible D gene is TRBD2 (5 bases). V lost 2 bases to trimming and J lost 4 bases, with 9 bases between them. CDR1 is KGHSH and CDR2 is LQKENI in the germline V gene. The CDR3 covers 13 residues. The whole variable domain, remainder taken from reference TRBV18 and TRBJ2-7, is NAGVMQNPRHLVRRRGQEARLRCSPMKGHSHVYWYRQLPEEGLKFMVYLQKENIIDESGMPKERFSAEFPKEGPSILRIQQVVRGDSAAYFCASSPKLAYEQYFGPGTRLTVT.

V usage is TRBV2 and J usage is TRBJ2-1; D is possibly TRBD1 (6 bases). CDR1 is SNHLY, CDR2 FYNNEI, per germline. The CDR3 is 13 amino acids. The V and J ends lost 7 bases and 2 bases respectively, with 9 bases between them. CDR3 bases: TGTGCCAGCACCGGGGACACCTACAATGAGCAGTTCTTC. It encodes CASTGDTYNEQFF.

The chain joins TRBV6-5 to TRBJ2-1; the D gene is possibly TRBD1 (6 bases). From germline, CDR1 is MNHEY and CDR2 SVGAGI. Trimming cost V 7 bases and J 7 bases, with 11 bases left between them. The CDR3 totals 12 residues. The CDR3 loop is CASTRTDNEQFF. The CDR3 DNA sequence: TGTGCCAGCACCCGGACAGATAATGAGCAGTTCTTC.

This sequence joins TRBV18 and TRBJ2-7; possible D gene TRBD2, 5 bases. This CDR3 has 13 amino acids. The germline V gene encodes CDR1 KGHSH and CDR2 LQKENI. Trimming shortened V by 6 bases and J by 0 bases, and 9 bases separated the two germline ends. CDR3 residues: CASSGSNSYEQYF. The CDR3 coding sequence is TGTGCCAGCTCTGGGAGTAACTCCTACGAGCAGTACTTC.

Here the CDR3 reads CASSLPGVAQKAQETQYF. CDR3 DNA sequence: TGTGCCAGCAGTTTACCGGGAGTGGCACAGAAGGCCCAAGAGACCCAGTACTTC. The chain combines TRBV28 with TRBJ2-5; D possibly corresponds to TRBD2 (6 bases). The V gene lost 2 bases and the J gene lost 1 base, with 20 bases spanning the gap. The CDR3 is 18 residues long. The germline gives CDR1 MDHEN, CDR2 SYDVKM.

V usage is TRBV5-1 and J usage is TRBJ2-5; D gene ambiguous. V lost 0 bases to trimming and J lost 3 bases, with 6 bases between them. There are 13 residues in the CDR3. Germline V gene sequence: CDR1 SGHRS, CDR2 YFSETQ. This CDR3 is CASSLALKETQYF. CDR3 bases: TGCGCCAGCAGCTTGGCCTTAAAAGAGACCCAGTACTTC.